This T cell receptor beta chain was obtained from a study of OX40 agonist ivuxolimab in advanced cancers. Whole-study results and caveats: Near-lowest levels of clonal expansion characterized partial responders at 0.1-3.0 mg/kg.

Clones were read by immunoSEQ multiplex PCR, and TCRdb kept only the in-frame ones, dropping some. The table has roughly 70,000 clones, 85% to 90% seen once; the top ten hold 0.4% to 0.65%. The germline gives CDR1 SGHRS, CDR2 YFSETQ. The CDR3 covers 15 residues. The V and J ends lost 0 bases and 2 bases, in that order; junction bases with no gene match: 4. With regard to this clone: Its antigen is undetermined.

The receptor's source is an adult with an advanced solid tumor such as melanoma, head and neck, liver or kidney cancer. This specimen was CD4+ or CD8+ T cells sorted from blood, taken in a trial of the OX40 agonist ivuxolimab. The chain employs TRBV5-1 and TRBJ2-7; 8 nucleotides agree with TRBD2. The CDR3 loop is CASSLVLAATYEQYF. The CDR3 bases are TGCGCCAGCAGCTTGGTACTAGCGGCAACCTACGAGCAGTACTTC.